This T cell receptor (beta chain) comes out of a study of blood T cell repertoires in COVID-19. Germline V gene sequence: CDR1 MNHNS, CDR2 SASEGT. The CDR3 runs 18 residues. Unmatched junction bases numbered 15, after V lost 2 bases and J lost 5 bases. Under the authors' procedure: Amplification with reference gene primers provided the estimates of nucleated cell counts. TCRdb's copy holds only in-frame clones and misses some; the assay was immunoSEQ multiplex PCR. The D gene and trimming were derived from the DNA, and the V and J assignments and clone size from that table. Among roughly 160,000 clones listed, 88% were seen once.

The clonotype was recovered from a man in his sixties with acute or convalescent COVID-19. The chain is built from TRBV6-1 and TRBJ2-5, with 9 bases matching TRBD2. Material for sequencing was peripheral blood. CDR3 region: CASSEKVGGGAVRETQYF. As DNA, the CDR3 is TGTGCCAGCAGTGAAAAGGTCGGCGGGGGGGCCGTACGCGAGACCCAGTACTTC.